This TCR beta chain appears in the sequencing data of a study of T cells expressing NK-cell markers. Study-wide context: From sorted CD3+CD56+NKG2C+, CD3+CD56+NKG2C- and CD3+CD56-NKG2C+ T cells came the TCR beta repertoires. The authors sequenced eight donors, of whom seven were HCMV-seropositive and one was seronegative.

This CDR3 has 16 residues. With respect to this clonotype: Its cognate antigen is unknown.

TCRdb re-called the 5' RACE reads and gives one entry per CDR3 protein, without DNA. The sample totals hundreds of thousands of distinct CDR3 sequences. Study conclusions and caveats: In a group of several donors, dominant NKG2C+ clonotypes represented roughly 1.0-7.0% of CD8+ T cells.

Material for sequencing was blood T cells: a sorted CD56 or NKG2C T cell subset, CD4+ or CD8+ T cells, or bulk PBMC T cells (not recorded which). The clonotype originates from a man aged 18-75 years in good health. The V call is TRBV12-3 or TRBV12-4, the J call TRBJ1-3. This CDR3 reads CASRDDRGYSGNTIYF.